The present T cell receptor (beta chain) was sequenced within a study of T cells in Graves' hyperthyroidism and ophthalmopathy. Study conclusions and caveats: Ophthalmopathy was model-predicted a median 6.5 months pre-onset. Blood also contained most expanded thyroid clonotypes above 0.001. Ophthalmopathy stood apart from stable hyperthyroidism in a 13 V-J model.

In regard to this clonotype: Its antigen is not identified.

The CDR3 has 13 residues. Germline values: CDR1 SNHLY, CDR2 FYNNEI. Deletions cut 6 bases from V and 7 bases from J, with 12 bases between. RNA transcripts yielded amplified TCR beta CDR3 regions. Using the HTBI primer set, a first-round RT-PCR was run on the TCR CDR3. A single record per CDR3 protein comes from TCRdb applying MiXCR to the multiplex PCR reads. The sample lists roughly 570,000 distinct CDR3 sequences, about half occurring once. Diagnostic decisions used clinical symptoms, serum thyroxine and TRAb, thyroid ultrasound and orbital computed tomography. The TCR originated in a woman aged 18-29 years with Graves' hyperthyroidism. The V call is TRBV2, the J call TRBJ2-2; D is perhaps TRBD2 (5 bases). The sequenced sample was peripheral blood or thyroid tissue (not recorded which). DNA for the CDR3: TGTGCCAGCAGGGGGAGCGGCGACGGGGAGCTGTTTTTT. Translation gives CASRGSGDGELFF.